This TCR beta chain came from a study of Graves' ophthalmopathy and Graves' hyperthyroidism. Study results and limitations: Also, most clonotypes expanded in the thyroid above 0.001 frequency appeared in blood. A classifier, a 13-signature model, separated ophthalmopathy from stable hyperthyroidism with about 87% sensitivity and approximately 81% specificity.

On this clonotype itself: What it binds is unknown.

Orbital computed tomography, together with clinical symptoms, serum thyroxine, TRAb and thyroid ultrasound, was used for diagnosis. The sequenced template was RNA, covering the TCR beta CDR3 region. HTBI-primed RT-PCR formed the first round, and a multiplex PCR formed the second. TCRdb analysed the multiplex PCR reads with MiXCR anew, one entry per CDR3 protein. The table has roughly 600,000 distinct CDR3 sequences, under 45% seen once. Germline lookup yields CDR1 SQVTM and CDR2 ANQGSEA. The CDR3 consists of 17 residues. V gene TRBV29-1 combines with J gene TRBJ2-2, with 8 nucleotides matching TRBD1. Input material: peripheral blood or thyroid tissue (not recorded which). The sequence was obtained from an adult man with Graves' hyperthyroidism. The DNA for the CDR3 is TGCACCCACGGTCAGGGGGCTAGCTATGGCTACACCGGGGAGCTGTTTTTT. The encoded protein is CTHGQGASYGYTGELFF.